This T cell receptor (beta chain) was observed in a study of blood T cell repertoires in COVID-19. About the research overall: Samples of COVID-19 (acute and convalescent) were obtained from the United States, Italy and Spain. The cDNA or gDNA used as material had been derived from T cells, B-cell-depleted T cells, or PBMCs.

In the original processing: Estimation of nucleated cell counts was performed using reference gene primer amplification. Some clones are missing from TCRdb's copy, which holds only in-frame ones; the method was immunoSEQ multiplex PCR. V and J calls and clone size come straight from that table; D and trimming were deduced from the DNA. The profile shows 140,000 or so clones, 88% of them singletons. This sequence originates from a man in his fifties or sixties with active or convalescent COVID-19. Sample: peripheral blood.

Here the CDR3 DNA reads TGTGCCAGCAGTTGGACAGGTGAATATGGCTACACCTTC. Its translation: CASSWTGEYGYTF. The J gene is TRBJ1-2, the V gene TRBV6-6; 7 bases match TRBD1. Trimming took 4 bases from V and 5 from J; bases not matched to a gene: 4. The CDR3 has 13 amino acids. CDR1 is MNHNY and CDR2 is SVGAGI in the germline V gene (reference sequence).